Listed below are T cell receptor beta chains from one sample, sequenced in a study of T cells after yellow fever vaccination. TCRdb reanalysed the 5' RACE reads using MiXCR and keeps one entry per CDR3 protein. Among roughly 500,000 distinct CDR3 sequences listed, 15% to 20% were seen once. The sequencing used PBMCs, collected 15 days after the yellow fever booster vaccination. The receptors derive from a man between 25 and 39 years old who received the YFV17D yellow fever vaccine. The CDR3 runs from the conserved cysteine through the conserved F or W. Fields, in order: V gene, D gene, CDR3 protein. The D gene is left open where the match is weak.

>TRBV12-3/TRBV12-4|.
CAIMNSGGWDTGELFF
>TRBV30|TRBD1
CAWKRQGSNEKLFF
>TRBV5-1|TRBD2
CASSLGGGSSYNEQFF
>TRBV20-1|TRBD2
CSARDFAGGRETQYF
>TRBV12-3/TRBV12-4|.
CASRRTVYEQYF
>TRBV18|TRBD2
CASSRGLAGVVNEQFF
>TRBV7-2|TRBD2
CASSSGLAGVTDTQYF
>TRBV7-2|TRBD2
CASSSGLARFNEQFF
>TRBV20-1|TRBD2
CSAGIAGGVGTDTQYF
>TRBV7-2|.
CASSFPGNNEQFF
>TRBV20-1|TRBD2
CSARGRSGTSKTYEQYF
>TRBV20-1|.
CSARESGRTNTGELFF
>TRBV15|TRBD1
CATSDRGPTGELFF
>TRBV27|.
CASSLSWSQSSVYEQYF
>TRBV6-5|.
CASSYRQNTEAFF
>TRBV28|TRBD2
CASLSGSLGRETQYF
>TRBV2|TRBD2
CASVALAGEYNEQFF
>TRBV7-2|.
CASSLAGVRDTQYF
>TRBV5-1|.
CASRWAVDSTDTQYF
>TRBV7-2|.
CASSRGPQETQYF
>TRBV20-1|.
CSARATDYEQYF
>TRBV20-1|.
CSAQQGIASTGELFF
>TRBV6-5|.
CASSTPRGDTGELFF